Presented here are 30 T cell receptor beta chains from one specimen sequenced in a study of T cell changes during pregnancy in multiple sclerosis. Clones were read by immunoSEQ multiplex PCR, and TCRdb kept only the in-frame ones, dropping some. The sample carries around 50,000 clones, 95% recorded once. The sequencing used CD8+ T cells from peripheral blood mononuclear cells, collected in the first trimester of pregnancy. These receptors originate from a female donor with multiple sclerosis, enrolled in a pregnancy study.

V gene TRBV19 combines with J gene TRBJ1-5; D call uncertain. Germline CDR1 reads LNHDA; CDR2 reads SQIVND (reference sequence). V was trimmed by 5 bases and J by 3 bases, leaving 8 bases between them. The CDR3 extends over 13 amino acids. The CDR3: CASSVSSNQPQHF. The CDR3 region has the DNA TGTGCCAGTAGTGTTAGCTCCAATCAGCCCCAGCATTTT. Based on the CDR3 plus reference TRBV19 and TRBJ1-5, the full variable domain is DGGITQSPKYLFRKEGQNVTLSCEQNLNHDAMYWYRQDPGQGLRLIYYSQIVNDFQKGDIAEGYSVSREKKESFPLTVTSAQKNPTAFYLCASSVSSNQPQHFGDGTRLSIL.

The rearrangement joins TRBV29-1 to TRBJ1-4, with 9 positions matching TRBD1. The CDR3 sequence is 13 residues long. With V trimmed by 7 bases and J by 7 bases, 7 bases remained unmatched. The germline CDR1 and CDR2 sequences are SQVTM and ANQGSEA. This CDR3 reads CSALQGAGEKLFF. CDR3 bases: TGCAGCGCCCTACAGGGGGCGGGTGAAAAACTGTTTTTT.

The gene calls are TRBV7-6 and TRBJ2-1, with 8 bases identical to TRBD2. The CDR3 covers 18 residues. The germline gives CDR1 SGHVS, CDR2 FNYEAQ. Germline trimming cut 1 base from V and 2 bases from J; bases unmatched to any gene: 10. Here the CDR3 reads CASSLGPPTSGAYNEQFF. Here the CDR3 DNA reads TGTGCCAGCAGCTTAGGACCCCCAACTAGCGGAGCCTACAATGAGCAGTTCTTC.

This clone was seen a single time. The chain carries TRBV10-3 and TRBJ2-2, with TRBD2 matching 10 bases. Germline V CDR1 and CDR2: ENHRY, SYGVKD. This CDR3 region has 18 residues. Losses at the gene ends were 1 base for V and 4 bases for J; bases not matched to a gene: 9. The CDR3 DNA follows: TGTGCCATCAGTGAGTTCTCTAGCGGGAGTGGGGGCACCGGGGAGCTGTTTTTT. This sequence encodes CAISEFSSGSGGTGELFF.

The J gene is TRBJ2-3, the V gene TRBV2, with 7 bases aligning to TRBD2. This CDR3 comprises 17 residues. Germline loops: CDR1 SNHLY, CDR2 FYNNEI. J was trimmed by 0 bases and V by 9 bases; bases with no gene match: 15. The CDR3: CASKPIVREDSTDTQYF. CDR3 sequence (DNA): TGTGCCAGTAAACCTATAGTCCGGGAGGATAGCACAGATACGCAGTATTTT.

J is TRBJ2-5 and V is TRBV5-1; 12 bases are a match to TRBD2. Trimming cost V 4 bases and J 5 bases; bases outside gene matches: 12. The CDR3 loop spans 17 amino acids. CDR1 is SGHRS and CDR2 is YFSETQ in the germline V gene. The CDR3 loop is CASSMALAGGPLETQYF. Written as DNA, the CDR3 is TGCGCCAGCAGCATGGCCCTAGCGGGAGGGCCGTTGGAGACCCAGTACTTC.

This chain links TRBV27 with TRBJ1-2; TRBD1 aligns across 9 bases. The CDR3 runs to 14 residues. The germline gives CDR1 MNHEY, CDR2 SMNVEV (reference sequence). The V segment lost 4 bases and the J segment 4 bases; nucleotides outside the gene matches: 4. CDR3 in amino acids: CASSSTGGVYGYTF. The CDR3 DNA reads as TGTGCCAGCAGTTCGACAGGGGGGGTCTATGGCTACACCTTC.

This clone was picked up one time. This sequence joins TRBV15 and TRBJ2-1; D possibly corresponds to TRBD2 (5 bases). Trimming removed 4 bases at V and 4 bases at J, with 29 bases between. The CDR3 totals 20 residues. CDR1 is LNHNV, CDR2 YYDKDF, per germline (reference sequence). For the CDR3, the DNA is TGTGCCACCAGCACGGATAAGGGAGAAATACCCAATCCCAGATACAATGAGCAGTTCTTC. It specifies CATSTDKGEIPNPRYNEQFF. The full variable domain, completed using reference TRBV15 and TRBJ2-1, is DAMVIQNPRYQVTQFGKPVTLSCSQTLNHNVMYWYQQKSSQAPKLLFHYYDKDFNNEADTPDNFQSRRPNTSFCFLDIRSPGLGDTAMYLCATSTDKGEIPNPRYNEQFFGPGTRLTVL.

The genes are TRBV9 and TRBJ2-1; unclear D gene. This CDR3 contains 12 residues. Germline CDR1 reads SGDLS; CDR2 reads YYNGEE. The V and J ends lost 2 bases and 7 bases respectively, with 7 bases between them. The CDR3 nucleotides are TGTGCCAGCAGCGTTGTTAATAATGAGCAGTTCTTC. It specifies CASSVVNNEQFF.

J is TRBJ1-1 and V is TRBV5-4, with 9 positions matching TRBD1. The CDR3 length is 16 residues. The V segment lost 0 bases and the J segment 6 bases; nucleotides outside the gene matches: 9. CDR1 is SGHNT and CDR2 is YYREEE in the germline V gene (reference sequence). The CDR3 region is CASSLGPDRGEAEAFF. CDR3 nucleotide sequence: TGTGCCAGCAGCTTGGGCCCTGACAGGGGGGAAGCTGAAGCTTTCTTT.

The CDR3, as DNA: TGTGCCAGCACCCCTACTAGCCGAAAACACAATGAGCAGTTCTTC. Translated: CASTPTSRKHNEQFF. The chain has TRBV11-2 and TRBJ2-1; TRBD2 is a possible D gene (6 bases). Germline V gene lookup returns CDR1 SGHAT and CDR2 FQNNGV. The CDR3 spans 15 residues. Trimming pared 7 bases from V and 5 bases from J, leaving 18 bases between.

This clone was detected once. The rearrangement uses TRBV4-1 and TRBJ2-5, with D possibly TRBD2 on 6 matching bases. CDR1 is MGHRA, CDR2 YSYEKL, per germline. V was clipped by 0 bases and J by 6 bases, with 11 bases between them. This CDR3 is built from 14 residues. The CDR3 loop is CASSQDLGGKTQYF. The CDR3 DNA sequence: TGCGCCAGCAGCCAAGATTTGGGGGGAAAGACCCAGTACTTC.

The count of this clone is one. V usage is TRBV25-1 and J usage is TRBJ2-7; no reliable D call. This CDR3 spans 12 amino acids. V was clipped by 4 bases and J by 0 bases, with 4 bases between them. From germline, CDR1 is MGHDK and CDR2 SYGVNS. The CDR3 region has the DNA TGTGCCAGCAGTGGACTCTCCTACGAGCAGTACTTC. The encoded protein is CASSGLSYEQYF.

The rearrangement joins TRBV7-6 to TRBJ2-2; tentative D call: TRBD2 (5 bases). Trimming pared 3 bases from V and 7 bases from J, leaving 6 bases between. Germline V lookup: CDR1 SGHVS, CDR2 FNYEAQ. The CDR3 has 12 residues. The DNA of the CDR3 is TGTGCCAGCAGCTTCGGGGTCGGGGAGCTGTTTTTT. It translates to CASSFGVGELFF.

This clone was seen just once. The chain carries TRBV19 and TRBJ1-1; 7 bases are a match to TRBD1. Losses at the gene ends were 1 base for V and 3 bases for J; bases not matched to a gene: 5. Germline V gene data show CDR1 as LNHDA and CDR2 as SQIVND (reference sequence). This CDR3 has 15 residues. The CDR3 spells CASSIGTGTDTEAFF. Here the CDR3 DNA reads TGTGCCAGTAGTATAGGGACCGGGACAGACACTGAAGCTTTCTTT.

The chain links TRBV2 to TRBJ2-7; 7 bases line up with TRBD1. V trimming: 6 bases; J trimming: 5 bases; junction bases outside the gene matches: 13. The CDR3 contains 15 residues. The germline V gene has CDR1 SNHLY and CDR2 FYNNEI. CDR3 nucleotide sequence: TGTGCCAGCAGCGCCCTGACAGGGTCGGCGGACGAGCAGTACTTC. Encoded protein: CASSALTGSADEQYF.

The chain combines TRBV5-1 with TRBJ1-1; D ambiguous. In germline, CDR1 is SGHRS, CDR2 YFSETQ. The V end was cut by 0 bases, the J end by 9 bases, with 12 bases between. The CDR3 has 13 amino acids. CDR3: CASSLAGSFQAFF. The CDR3 nucleotides are TGCGCCAGCAGCTTGGCCGGTAGCTTTCAAGCTTTCTTT.

The chain employs TRBV5-4 and TRBJ2-5; maybe TRBD2 (6 bases). Germline CDR1 SGHNT, CDR2 YYREEE (reference sequence). Trimming left V 1 base short and J 2 bases short, with 12 bases between. The length of the CDR3 is 15 residues. The CDR3, as DNA: TGTGCCAGCAGCTTGAGTCTAGCGCTTCAAGAGACCCAGTACTTC. This encodes CASSLSLALQETQYF.

The sample holds one count of this clone. The CDR3 loop reads CASSYSGWEYEQYF. As DNA, the CDR3 is TGTGCCAGCAGTTACTCGGGATGGGAGTACGAGCAGTACTTC. This chain joins TRBV6-5 and TRBJ2-7, with D possibly matching TRBD2 (5 bases). From germline, CDR1 is MNHEY and CDR2 SVGAGI. The CDR3 is 14 amino acids. With 0 bases removed from V and 4 bases from J, the gap between germline ends came to 10 bases.

This chain joins TRBV7-2 and TRBJ2-1; 9 bases map to TRBD2. After removal of 2 bases from V and 2 bases from J, the junction contained 1 base not matched to a gene. CDR3 length equals 15 residues. Germline values: CDR1 SGHTA, CDR2 FQGNSA. The CDR3 sequence is CASSLSSGAYNEQFF. The CDR3 DNA is TGTGCCAGCAGCTTATCTAGCGGGGCCTACAATGAGCAGTTCTTC. The full variable domain, completed using reference TRBV7-2 and TRBJ2-1, is GAGVSQSPSNKVTEKGKDVELRCDPISGHTALYWYRQSLGQGLEFLIYFQGNSAPDKSGLPSDRFSAERTGGSVSTLTIQRTQQEDSAVYLCASSLSSGAYNEQFFGPGTRLTVL.

The chain carries TRBV4-3 and TRBJ2-1; 7 nucleotides match TRBD1. This CDR3 comprises 15 residues. Per germline, CDR1 LGHNA and CDR2 YSLEER. After removal of 1 base from V and 10 bases from J, the junction contained 10 bases not matched to a gene. The CDR3 DNA sequence: TGCGCCAGCAGCCAAGCCGATCAGGGGGTGAGGGAGCAGTTCTTC. This encodes CASSQADQGVREQFF.

J is TRBJ2-1 and V is TRBV11-2, with 8 nucleotides matching TRBD2. With 1 base clipped from V and 3 bases from J, the junction kept 5 bases outside the gene matches. Germline V gene sequence: CDR1 SGHAT, CDR2 FQNNGV. The CDR3 is 16 residues long. This chain's CDR3 is CASSLGGGRIYNEQFF. As DNA, the CDR3 is TGTGCCAGCAGCTTAGGCGGGGGGAGGATCTACAATGAGCAGTTCTTC.

CDR3 sequence: CASSYPSGQGGYTF. CDR3 nucleotide sequence: TGTGCCAGCAGTTACCCCTCTGGACAAGGCGGCTACACCTTC. The rearrangement uses TRBV6-5 and TRBJ1-2, with D maybe TRBD1 (5 bases). The CDR3 length is 14 residues. Germline V gene sequence: CDR1 MNHEY, CDR2 SVGAGI. Trimming left V 2 bases short and J 8 bases short, with 15 bases between.

This CDR3 is CASSDRDRGGGGELFF. The CDR3 DNA is TGTGCCAGCAGCGACCGGGACAGGGGAGGGGGCGGGGAGCTGTTTTTT. This chain connects TRBV5-4 to TRBJ2-2; 10 bases fit TRBD1. Trimming at V came to 4 bases and at J to 7 bases, leaving 10 bases not matched to a gene. This CDR3 region has 16 residues. CDR1 and CDR2 from the germline V gene are SGHNT and YYREEE (reference sequence).

This chain joins TRBV13 and TRBJ1-2, with TRBD1 as a possible D gene (6 bases). The CDR3 is made up of 16 amino acids. Trimming pared 5 bases from V and 6 bases from J, leaving 22 bases between. The germline gives CDR1 PRHDT, CDR2 FYEKMQ (reference sequence). The CDR3 protein is CASSAMTGLTLHGYTF. As DNA, the CDR3 is TGTGCCAGCAGCGCTATGACAGGACTTACCCTTCATGGCTACACCTTC.

DNA of the CDR3: TGTGCCAGCAGCCCATGGGGCGGGAGTTCCTACGAGCAGTACTTC. Amino acid sequence: CASSPWGGSSYEQYF. The genes are TRBV7-2 and TRBJ2-7; 7 bases are a match to TRBD2. V shed 5 bases and J 1 base; nucleotides not matched to a gene: 8. The germline V gene encodes CDR1 SGHTA and CDR2 FQGNSA. The CDR3 totals 15 residues.

This clone was counted between two and nine times. The chain carries TRBV5-1 and TRBJ2-1; 14 bases are a match to TRBD2. The CDR3 covers 16 residues. CDR1 is SGHRS, CDR2 YFSETQ, per germline. Losses at the gene ends were 1 base for V and 8 bases for J; bases not matched to a gene: 5. The CDR3 bases are TGCGCCAGCAGCTTGACCGGGACTAGCGGGAGTGATGAGCAGTTCTTC. Translation: CASSLTGTSGSDEQFF.

CDR3 sequence (DNA): TGTGCCAGCAGCTTAGTTGACAGACCCTACGAGCAGTACTTC. This sequence encodes CASSLVDRPYEQYF. The chain uses TRBV11-2 and TRBJ2-7; tentatively, D is TRBD1 (5 bases). Germline V gene sequence: CDR1 SGHAT, CDR2 FQNNGV. V was shortened by 1 base and J by 2 bases, with 9 bases between the two germline ends. This CDR3 spans 14 amino acids.

The chain uses TRBV19 and TRBJ2-7; 7 bases are shared with TRBD2. J lost 3 bases, V lost 5 bases, and 7 bases had no gene match. The CDR3 covers 14 residues. The germline V gene encodes CDR1 LNHDA and CDR2 SQIVND (reference sequence). Here the CDR3 reads CASSPTTGGYEQYF. CDR3 in DNA: TGTGCCAGTAGTCCCACGACGGGAGGCTACGAGCAGTACTTC. Complete variable domain (other parts from reference TRBV19 and TRBJ2-7): DGGITQSPKYLFRKEGQNVTLSCEQNLNHDAMYWYRQDPGQGLRLIYYSQIVNDFQKGDIAEGYSVSREKKESFPLTVTSAQKNPTAFYLCASSPTTGGYEQYFGPGTRLTVT.

This chain links TRBV4-1 with TRBJ2-1, with 7 bases fitting TRBD2. Per the germline V gene, CDR1 is MGHRA and CDR2 is YSYEKL. The V segment lost 3 bases and the J segment 7 bases; nucleotides outside the gene matches: 9. CDR3 length: 15 amino acids. The CDR3 region has the DNA TGCGCCAGCAGCCATAAGGGCGGGAGAGGTAATGAGCAGTTCTTC. The encoded protein is CASSHKGGRGNEQFF.